This is a list of T cell receptor beta chains from one sample in a study of OX40 agonist ivuxolimab in advanced cancers. Sequencing was performed with immunoSEQ multiplex PCR; in TCRdb, only in-frame clones are kept and a portion is missing. The sample records roughly 50,000 clones, 70% to 90% being singletons. The source material was CD4+ or CD8+ T cells sorted from blood, sampled in a trial of the OX40 agonist ivuxolimab. The source of these receptors is an adult with an advanced solid tumor such as melanoma, head and neck, liver or kidney cancer. The CDR3 runs from the conserved cysteine through the conserved F or W. D genes are given only for firm matches. Only some rows state a clone size, as once, few, many or a class for expanded clones.

TGTGCCAGCGTCAAATATAGCGGGAGGGCCCACGGGGAGCTGTTTTTT | CASVKYSGRAHGELFF | - | TRBJ2-2 | TRBD2 | TRBV7-2
TGCGCCAGCAGCCAAGTGCCCAACTCCTACGAGCAGTACTTC | CASSQVPNSYEQYF | - | TRBJ2-7 | - | TRBV4-1
TGTGCCAGCAGGCCCGATAATTCACCCCTCCACTTT | CASRPDNSPLHF | once | TRBJ1-6 | - | TRBV5-4
TGTGCCAGCAGTCACGAATACAGGGGGCATGGCTACACCTTC | CASSHEYRGHGYTF | - | TRBJ1-2 | TRBD1 | TRBV27
TGCGCCAGCAGCCCGAGGGCCGGGTACGAGCAGTACTTC | CASSPRAGYEQYF | - | TRBJ2-7 | - | TRBV4-1
TGTGCCAGCAGTTTACAGGGAAACATTCAGTACTTC | CASSLQGNIQYF | - | TRBJ2-4 | - | TRBV28
TGTGCCAGCAGTTTAAGGGACAGGGGTCTACGAGAGCAGTACTTC | CASSLRDRGLREQYF | - | TRBJ2-7 | TRBD1 | TRBV28
TGTGCCAGCAGCCTTTTCCGGGGCGACGAGCAGTACTTC | CASSLFRGDEQYF | - | TRBJ2-7 | - | TRBV27
TGTGCCAGCAGCGGAGGTGTTCCCGCTGAAGCTTTCTTT | CASSGGVPAEAFF | - | TRBJ1-1 | - | TRBV5-4
TGTGCCAGCATTGGACAGGGGGCTAGTGAGCAGTTCTTC | CASIGQGASEQFF | - | TRBJ2-1 | TRBD1 | TRBV7-6
TGTGCCAGCTCACCACACGGGAGCTCCTACGAGCAGTACTTC | CASSPHGSSYEQYF | few | TRBJ2-7 | - | TRBV18
TGCGCCAGCGCCACTTGGGGTACTGAGCAGTTCTTC | CASATWGTEQFF | - | TRBJ2-1 | - | TRBV10-2
TGTGCCAGCAGTCAGAGCGGGAATGAGCAGTTCTTC | CASSQSGNEQFF | - | TRBJ2-1 | - | TRBV9
TGCGCCAGCAGCTCGGAGTCGGGGCTCACTGAAGCTTTCTTT | CASSSESGLTEAFF | once | TRBJ1-1 | - | TRBV5-1
TGTGCCAGCAGCCGGACTAGCGGCGACGGGGAGCAGTACTTC | CASSRTSGDGEQYF | - | TRBJ2-7 | TRBD2 | TRBV7-9
TGTGCCAGCAGTGAAGCAGGAGGGAACACTGAAGCTTTCTTT | CASSEAGGNTEAFF | - | TRBJ1-1 | - | TRBV6-1
TGCAGCGTTGACGGGGGGGCAAGCTACAATGAGCAGTTCTTC | CSVDGGASYNEQFF | - | TRBJ2-1 | TRBD2 | TRBV29-1
TGTGCCAGCAGTGACTCAAAAGGATCTGGGGCCAACGTCCTGACTTTC | CASSDSKGSGANVLTF | medium-sized | TRBJ2-6 | - | TRBV6-4
TGTGCCAGCAGCTTAGATCGTCAACTTCAAGAGACCCAGTACTTC | CASSLDRQLQETQYF | - | TRBJ2-5 | - | TRBV7-9
TGTGCCAGCAGTGAATTTACCGGGGAGCTGTTTTTT | CASSEFTGELFF | - | TRBJ2-2 | - | TRBV2
TGCAGCGTTGAAAACCAGGGGGCCACCGGGGAGCTGTTTTTT | CSVENQGATGELFF | once | TRBJ2-2 | TRBD1 | TRBV29-1
TGCGCCAGCAGCCAAGAAGACCGAGCCTCTGGAAACACCATATATTTT | CASSQEDRASGNTIYF | - | TRBJ1-3 | - | TRBV4-1
TGTGCCAGCAGCAAGCGGGAGGACAGGGTGGGTTTTGGCTATGGCTACACCTTC | CASSKREDRVGFGYGYTF | - | TRBJ1-2 | - | TRBV21-1
TGTGCCAGCAGCCGCGGACGGGGATATAACTATGGCTACACCTTC | CASSRGRGYNYGYTF | once | TRBJ1-2 | - | TRBV5-6
TGTGCCAGCAGCTTAGATGCCAGAGGGAACACTGAAGCTTTCTTT | CASSLDARGNTEAFF | - | TRBJ1-1 | - | TRBV7-6
TGTGCCAGCAGCCCCAACCCGGGACAGACCCAAACAGCTTTCTTT | CASSPNPGQTQTAFF | - | TRBJ1-1 | TRBD1 | TRBV11-2
TGTGCCAGTAGTGACAGGCCTAATGAAAAACTGTTTTTT | CASSDRPNEKLFF | - | TRBJ1-4 | - | TRBV19
TGCGCCAGCAGCCAGACAGGTGGCAATCAGCCCCAGCATTTT | CASSQTGGNQPQHF | - | TRBJ1-5 | - | TRBV5-1
TGTGCCAGTACGTGGGCGGGGAGCACAGATACGCAGTATTTT | CASTWAGSTDTQYF | - | TRBJ2-3 | - | TRBV19
TGTGCCAGCAGTTATTACGGGGGCAACACCGGGGAGCTGTTTTTT | CASSYYGGNTGELFF | - | TRBJ2-2 | - | TRBV6-5
TGCGCCAGCAGCTGGGGGACAGGGGGCCCCGAAGAGACCCAGTACTTC | CASSWGTGGPEETQYF | - | TRBJ2-5 | TRBD1 | TRBV5-1
TGTGCCAGCAGCTTAGGGGACGGACCCTACGAGCAGTACTTC | CASSLGDGPYEQYF | once | TRBJ2-7 | - | TRBV7-8
TGTGCCAGCAGCCCTAGCGGGAGGGGCACAGATACGCAGTATTTT | CASSPSGRGTDTQYF | - | TRBJ2-3 | TRBD2 | TRBV13
TGTGCCAGCCCGACAGTGAATGGCTACACCTTC | CASPTVNGYTF | - | TRBJ1-2 | - | TRBV6-1
TGCGCCAGCAGCTTGGGGGTAGGCCGGGCAGATACGCAGTATTTT | CASSLGVGRADTQYF | few | TRBJ2-3 | - | TRBV5-1